The clone carrying this T cell receptor beta chain occurred a few times. Antigen unknown. The data were taken from a study of shared clonotypes between healthy human individuals. Study information: In total, the donors were two women and three men aged 18 to 49.

Only in-frame clones appear in the TCRdb table, and some are missing; sequencing was by immunoSEQ multiplex PCR. The sample consists of 600,000 to 750,000 clones, 60% to 80% of them appearing once. The CD4+ fraction was divided into a CD45RA+ naive subset and a CD45RA-negative memory subset. The CDR3 sequence is 14 residues long. The germline gives CDR1 SNHLY, CDR2 FYNNEI. Trimming left V 6 bases short and J 8 bases short, with 16 bases between. General study findings and limits: What rarefaction showed was incomplete sorted-subset sequencing despite large depth. The study drew on few donors, limiting represented genetic and exposure-history diversity.

The chain recombines TRBV2 with TRBJ1-4, with TRBD1 as a possible D gene (5 bases). The source is a woman aged 25-40 years in good health. Material for sequencing was memory CD4+ T cells sorted from blood. The subset was: CD45RA-negative fraction. Here the CDR3 reads CASRARGIREKLFF. The CDR3 DNA is TGTGCCAGCAGGGCTCGGGGGATTCGAGAAAAACTGTTTTTT. Filled out from reference TRBV2 and TRBJ1-4, the complete variable domain reads EPEVTQTPSHQVTQMGQEVILRCVPISNHLYFYWYRQILGQKVEFLVSFYNNEISEKSEIFDDQFSVERPDGSNFTLKIRSTKLEDSAMYFCASRARGIREKLFFGSGTQLSVL.